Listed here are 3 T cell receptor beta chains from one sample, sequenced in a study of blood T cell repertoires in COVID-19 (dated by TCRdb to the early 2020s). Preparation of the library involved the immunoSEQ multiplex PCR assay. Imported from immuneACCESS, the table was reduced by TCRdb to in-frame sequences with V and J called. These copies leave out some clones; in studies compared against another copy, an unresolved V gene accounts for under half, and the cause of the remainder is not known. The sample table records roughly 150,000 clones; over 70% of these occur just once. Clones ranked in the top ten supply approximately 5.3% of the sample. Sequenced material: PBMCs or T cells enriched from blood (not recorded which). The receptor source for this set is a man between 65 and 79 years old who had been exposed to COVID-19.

CDR3 coding DNA: TGTGCCACCAGTGACCCCCAGGGATGGGGCTACACCTTC. Amino acids: CATSDPQGWGYTF. This chain uses TRBV24-1 with TRBJ1-2, with D possibly TRBD1 on 5 matching bases. CDR3 length equals 13 residues. Germline V gene lookup returns CDR1 KGHDR and CDR2 SFDVKD. Trimming removed 4 bases at V and 8 bases at J, with 13 bases between.

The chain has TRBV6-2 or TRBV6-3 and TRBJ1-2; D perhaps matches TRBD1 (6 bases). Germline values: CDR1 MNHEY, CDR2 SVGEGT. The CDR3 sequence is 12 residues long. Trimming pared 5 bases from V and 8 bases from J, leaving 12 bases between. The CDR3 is CASSQQGFGYTF. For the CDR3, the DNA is TGTGCCAGCAGTCAACAGGGCTTCGGCTACACCTTC.

As DNA, the CDR3 is TGCGCCAGCAGCCGCGGACAGGGGGCATCCTACGAGCAGTACTTC. This sequence encodes CASSRGQGASYEQYF. The chain carries TRBV5-1 and TRBJ2-7; 11 nucleotides line up with TRBD1. The length of the CDR3 is 15 residues. The J segment lost 1 base and the V segment lost 4 bases, leaving 4 bases of the junction unmatched. The germline V gene encodes CDR1 SGHRS and CDR2 YFSETQ.